One and the same sample provided the 3 T cell receptor beta chains below, sequenced in a study of blood T cell repertoires in COVID-19. Profiled with immunoSEQ multiplex PCR; TCRdb holds only in-frame clones, not every one. The repertoire includes about 97,000 clones, around 90% of them detected once, and around 4.4% sits in the top ten. Material: peripheral blood. These receptors all stem from a man between 18 and 35 years old with acute or convalescent COVID-19.

The chain has TRBV19 and TRBJ1-2; D not certain. Trimming removed 0 bases at V and 1 base at J, with 6 bases between. Germline loops: CDR1 LNHDA, CDR2 SQIVND (reference sequence). This CDR3 contains 14 residues. Here the CDR3 reads CASSIDFGNYGYTF. The CDR3 bases are TGTGCCAGTAGTATAGATTTCGGTAACTATGGCTACACCTTC.

This chain uses TRBV5-6 with TRBJ2-1; D perhaps matches TRBD1 (5 bases). This CDR3 comprises 16 residues. V shed 2 bases and J shed 7 bases, with 19 bases lying between them. Germline values: CDR1 SGHDT, CDR2 YYEEEE. CDR3 sequence (DNA): TGTGCCAGCAGCTTAGACCAGGGTATCACAACGAATGAGCAGTTCTTC. It is translated as CASSLDQGITTNEQFF.

The chain employs TRBV7-6 and TRBJ1-1, with D hard to call. The CDR3 length is 13 residues. Per germline, CDR1 SGHVS and CDR2 FNYEAQ. Trimming stripped 5 bases from V and 1 base from J, with 8 bases between. CDR3 amino acids: CASSRTPNTEAFF. Written as DNA, the CDR3 is TGTGCCAGCAGCAGAACTCCGAACACTGAAGCTTTCTTT.